This TCR beta chain stems from a study of shared clonotypes between healthy human individuals (dated by TCRdb to the early 2020s). Background on the whole study: The cohort comprised a couple of women and three men aged 18 to 49 years. Per donor, leukapheresis produced somewhere between about 0.9 and 9 billion PBMCs. The study deeply sequenced blood TCR repertoires of about 5 healthy adults to estimate repertoire size and the extent of clonotype sharing between individuals. To increase sequencing depth and limit assay-specific biases, different laboratories used diverse techniques to prepare libraries and sequence TCR repertoires. Per donor, three plates each were used for CD4 naive and CD4 memory, two for CD8 naive, and one for CD8 memory. The full study reports these points: Sampling was restricted to blood, and TCR repertoires in tissues likely differ from the TCR repertoires found in blood. Compared with non-shared clonotypes, the clonotypes found in all four sorted-subset donors had higher generation probabilities. The genetic and exposure-history diversity represented was limited by the small number of donors. Even with the large sequencing depth, rarefaction of the sorted-subset datasets indicated that sequencing was incomplete. Pairwise subsampling led to the expectation that sequencing depth would affect the degree of clonotype sharing among donors. Naive subsets generally had larger estimated clonotype richness than memory subsets. Sharing across a few donors was observed for roughly 5% of naive CD4, over 3% of naive CD8, 2.3% of memory CD4, and about 0.4% of memory CD8 clonotypes.

V trim: 7 bases; J trim: 5 bases; unmatched bases: 7. Spanning cysteine to phenylalanine, the CDR3 consists of 15 amino acids. Only the CDR3 region is kept as DNA, spanning 45 bases read in frame from base 1. CDR1 MDHEN and CDR2 SYDVKM are derived from the germline V gene. Donors were healthy HIV-negative adults with no recently reported acute infections or vaccinations. All donors were Caucasian adults living in Nashville, Tennessee, USA. CD8 memory samples combined magnetically selected CD45RO+ cells with CCR7-negative CD45RA+ effector memory (TemRA) cells. Blood was collected by leukapheresis, and PBMCs were isolated by Ficoll-Histopaque density gradient centrifugation and then cryopreserved in liquid nitrogen vapor phase. Purity and quantity of every magnetically sorted T cell population were checked by analytical flow cytometry. From each sorted fraction, genomic DNA was isolated and quantified by UV absorbance on a Nanodrop 2000c.

In regard to this clone: Its antigen remains undetermined. No quality values exist for individual bases; no much larger clone is one base distant.

Using the deep immunoSEQ assay, TCR CDR3 regions were amplified from genomic DNA by multiplex PCR. Extracted genomic DNA from each cell subset was spread evenly across all wells of several immunoSEQ 96-well plates, with each plate serving as a replicate. For sorted subsets, roughly 0.2 ug genomic DNA, equal to 25,000 to 35,000 T cell genomes, was loaded into each replicate PCR. Purified libraries were measured with a Qubit 3.0 fluorometer, size-checked on a Bioanalyzer 2100, and measured again with the KAPA Library Quantification kit. Each immunoSEQ 96-well plate was sequenced on its own single-read 150-cycle Illumina NextSeq 550 flow cell. In the original analysis: Because the immunoSEQ output included only junctional sequences and no quality scores, the filtering could not be the same as the filtering used for full-length reads. To assign V/J genes and CDR3, sequences were annotated against IMGT germline references using PyIR, a Python wrapper for IgBLAST v1.9. Reads with weak V/J assignments (E-value above 1e-6), missing CDR3, stop codons, out-of-frame junctions, or ambiguous translated residues were removed. A V3J clonotype was defined by an identical inferred V gene, J gene, and CDR3 amino acid sequence. Percentage overlap between repertoires was calculated by dividing the number of shared unique clonotypes by the size of the smaller repertoire. Repertoire richness was assessed with RTK rarefaction, the Chao1 estimator, and Recon v2.1 estimates of unobserved clonotypes. OLGA was used to compute generation probabilities for all TCRbeta clonotypes that the gDNA method yielded from a handful of donors. Sourced from immuneACCESS, this table was stored by TCRdb with only in-frame sequences that have V and J called. A share of the clones is absent; for the studies checked, an unresolved V gene accounts for under half, and the remainder has no known explanation. D and trimming were read from the DNA, whereas the V and J calls and clone size are those reported in that table. Across this sample there are about 380,000 clones, with approximately 97% seen only once. The ten largest clones capture around 0.3% of the sample.

This chain joins TRBV28 to TRBJ2-2, and 10 junction bases match TRBD1. This TCR was sampled from a man aged 30-40 years in good health. The sequencing sample was made of memory CD8+ T cells sorted from blood. In light of the paper, this sample's cell subset or site label describes: CD45RO+ cells pooled with CCR7-negative TemRA cells. The nucleotides are TGTGCCAGCACCTCGGACAGGGGGGGAACCGGGGAGCTGTTTTTT. Its protein reads: CASTSDRGGTGELFF.